This TCR beta chain was sequenced during a study of T cell changes during pregnancy in multiple sclerosis (dated by TCRdb to between 2019 and 2020). About the study as a whole: The study examined how the T cell repertoire changed over the course of pregnancy in women with multiple sclerosis.

Inclusive of the bounding cysteine and phenylalanine, the CDR3 is 15 residues long. The read is trimmed to its CDR3 DNA, 45 bases read in frame from base 1. Clipping removes 10 bases from V and 0 bases from J, with 7 as the unmatched junction base count. The CDR1 and CDR2 encoded by the germline V gene (reference sequence) are LNHDA and SQIVND. About this clone itself: Its antigen specificity is not known. No base qualities exist here, and no much larger clone lies one base off it.

The library was produced with the immunoSEQ multiplex PCR assay. TCRdb stores this immuneACCESS table with in-frame sequences only. Part of the clones is absent; in the studies checked, under half of the shortfall reflects unresolved V genes, and no reason is known for the rest. The sample contains fewer than 55,000 clones, about nine tenths of them found a single time. Together, the top ten hold 0.5% of the sample. Sequences were derived from CD4+ T cells from peripheral blood mononuclear cells, sampled in the third trimester of pregnancy. This chain is built from TRBV19 and TRBJ1-5; 9 bases in the middle match TRBD1. The clonotype comes from a female donor with multiple sclerosis, enrolled in a pregnancy study. The encoded CDR3 is CATSRTGDSNQPQHF. The nucleotides read TGTGCCACCTCCAGGACAGGGGATAGCAATCAGCCCCAGCATTTT.